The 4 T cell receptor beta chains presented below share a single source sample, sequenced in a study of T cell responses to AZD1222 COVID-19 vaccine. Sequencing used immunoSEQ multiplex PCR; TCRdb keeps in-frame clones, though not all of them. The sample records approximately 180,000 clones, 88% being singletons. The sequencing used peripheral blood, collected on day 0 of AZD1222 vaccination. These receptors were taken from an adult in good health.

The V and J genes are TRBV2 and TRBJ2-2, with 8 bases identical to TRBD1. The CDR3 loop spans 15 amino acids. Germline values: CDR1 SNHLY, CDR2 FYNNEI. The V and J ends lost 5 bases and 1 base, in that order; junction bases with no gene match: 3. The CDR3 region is CASSKGQGNTGELFF. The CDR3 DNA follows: TGTGCCAGCAGTAAAGGACAGGGGAACACCGGGGAGCTGTTTTTT.

CDR3 nucleotides: TGTGCCAGCTCAGAACAGGGCACATACGAGCAGTACTTC. Translating it yields CASSEQGTYEQYF. This chain links TRBV18 with TRBJ2-7; D is perhaps TRBD1 (6 bases). V was cut by 5 bases and J by 4 bases, with 12 bases left in between. Germline V CDR1 and CDR2: KGHSH, LQKENI. CDR3 length equals 13 residues.

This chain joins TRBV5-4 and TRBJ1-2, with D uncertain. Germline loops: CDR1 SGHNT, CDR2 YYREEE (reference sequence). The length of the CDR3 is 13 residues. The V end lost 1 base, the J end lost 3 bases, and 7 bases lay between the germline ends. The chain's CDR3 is CASSLRGYYGYTF. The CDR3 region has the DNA TGTGCCAGCAGCTTGCGCGGATACTATGGCTACACCTTC.

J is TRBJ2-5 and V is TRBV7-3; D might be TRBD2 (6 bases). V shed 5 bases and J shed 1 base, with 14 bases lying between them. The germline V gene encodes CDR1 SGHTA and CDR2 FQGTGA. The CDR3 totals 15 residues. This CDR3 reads CASSSSAGPQETQYF. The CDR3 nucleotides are TGTGCCAGCAGCAGTTCCGCGGGACCCCAAGAGACCCAGTACTTC.